This T cell receptor beta chain was documented in a study of blood T cells in healthy people across ages. With a J-beta primer mix and a sample-barcoded 5' primer, a second PCR ran roughly 7 to 11 cycles. TCRdb itself ran the 5' RACE reads through MiXCR, one entry per CDR3 protein. The sample gives some 1.8 million distinct CDR3 sequences, 30% to 40% of which show up once; more than 20% is in the top ten. The sequenced sample consisted of blood. This clonotype was sampled from a human donor in good health.

CDR3 in amino acids: CASSVRQGYHEQYF. CDR3 DNA sequence: TGTGCCAGCAGCGTCCGACAGGGGTACCACGAGCAGTACTTC. V and J are TRBV14 and TRBJ2-7, with 8 bases identical to TRBD1. The CDR3 spans 14 residues. Germline CDR1 is SGHDN and CDR2 is FVKESK. The V and J ends lost 5 bases and 5 bases, in that order; junction bases with no gene match: 8. The entire variable domain, with the rest obtained from reference TRBV14 and TRBJ2-7, is as follows: EAGVTQFPSHSVIEKGQTVTLRCDPISGHDNLYWYRRVMGKEIKFLLHFVKESKQDESGMPNNRFLAERTGGTYSTLKVQPAELEDSGVYFCASSVRQGYHEQYFGPGTRLTVT.